Listed below are T cell receptor beta chains from one sample, sequenced in a study of T cells in localized non-small cell lung cancer. Sequencing was performed with immunoSEQ multiplex PCR; in TCRdb, only in-frame clones are kept and a portion is missing. The sample holds 25,000 to 35,000 clones, 80% to 90% seen once. The material was peripheral blood, obtained before any cancer treatment. These receptors all stem from a woman aged 40 to 75 with stage I lung adenocarcinoma. Both conserved end residues are part of each CDR3. A D gene is named only where the DNA matches it firmly. Not every row has a clone size; where given, it reads once, few, many or a size class.

size,V,D,J,DNA,CDR3
-,TRBV7-3,TRBD1,TRBJ1-1,TGTGCCAGCAGCCGAGGGGGCTCCACTGAAGCTTTCTTT,CASSRGGSTEAFF
-,TRBV7-8,TRBD2,TRBJ2-7,TGTGCCAGCAGCCGCCAAGATGGGGGGGTTAACTACGAGCAGTACTTC,CASSRQDGGVNYEQYF
-,TRBV6-1,-,TRBJ2-2,TGTGCCAGCCGCGAAAGGACAGACTTCACCGGGGAGCTGTTTTTT,CASRERTDFTGELFF
-,TRBV6-5,-,TRBJ2-7,TGTGCCAGCAGCTCGAGCTCCTACGAGCAGTACTTC,CASSSSSYEQYF
few,TRBV4-3,-,TRBJ1-5,TGCGCCAGCAGCGAAGGACACGATAGCAATCAGCCCCAGCATTTT,CASSEGHDSNQPQHF
once,TRBV6-5,-,TRBJ1-5,TGTGCCAGCAGTTCCGCTGGGAGGGGATCCAATCAGCCCCAGCATTTT,CASSSAGRGSNQPQHF
-,TRBV28,-,TRBJ1-2,TGTGCCAGCAGTTTAATTTCTGGGGGTAGTGGCTACACCTTC,CASSLISGGSGYTF
once,TRBV7-3,TRBD1,TRBJ1-3,TGTGCCAGCAGCCAGGGACAGGGCTTCTCTGGAAACACCATATATTTT,CASSQGQGFSGNTIYF
-,TRBV5-1,-,TRBJ2-1,TGCGCCAGCAGCCGTTACGGGGACGCCTACAATGAGCAGTTCTTC,CASSRYGDAYNEQFF
-,TRBV30,-,TRBJ1-5,TGTGCCTGGAGTTCACAGACTAGCAATCAGCCCCAGCATTTT,CAWSSQTSNQPQHF
-,TRBV7-7,-,TRBJ2-1,TGTGCTAGCAGCTTAGGGGGGTGGCGGGACTACAATGAGCAGTTCTTC,CASSLGGWRDYNEQFF
-,TRBV7-8,-,TRBJ2-6,TGTGCCAGCAGCTACAGGTACTCTGGGGCCAACGTCCTGACTTTC,CASSYRYSGANVLTF
-,TRBV28,TRBD2,TRBJ2-7,TGTGCCAGCAGTTTGGGGGGGGTTACCGAAGACGAGCAGTACTTC,CASSLGGVTEDEQYF
-,TRBV28,-,TRBJ1-1,TGTGCCAGCAGTTCTTACCCAGGCGGGGGATGGAACACTGAAGCTTTCTTT,CASSSYPGGGWNTEAFF
-,TRBV5-5,-,TRBJ2-7,TGTGCCAGCAGCTTGGGGGCAGGGGACTACGAGCAGTACTTC,CASSLGAGDYEQYF
-,TRBV27,TRBD2,TRBJ2-5,TGTGCCAGCAAAGGGACTAGCGGGGGGGGTGAGACCCAGTACTTC,CASKGTSGGGETQYF
once,TRBV7-4,TRBD2,TRBJ2-1,TGTGCCAGCAGCTCTCCGGGACTACCGTATAATGAGCAGTTCTTC,CASSSPGLPYNEQFF
-,TRBV7-9,-,TRBJ2-3,TGTGCCAGCAGCTTAGGGGAATCAGATACGCAGTATTTT,CASSLGESDTQYF
-,TRBV28,TRBD2,TRBJ2-1,TGTGCCAGCAGATGGAGCGGGAGCCTCTACAATGAGCAGTTCTTC,CASRWSGSLYNEQFF
-,TRBV5-1,TRBD1,TRBJ1-1,TGCGCCAGCAGCATTGGACAGGGAAGCAGGACTGAAGCTTTCTTT,CASSIGQGSRTEAFF
-,TRBV7-2,-,TRBJ1-5,TGTGCCAGCAGCTTATCCGCAGGTTCCAATCAGCCCCAGCATTTT,CASSLSAGSNQPQHF
-,TRBV5-8,TRBD1,TRBJ1-4,TGTGCCAGCAGCGGACGACAGGGGACTAATGAAAAACTGTTTTTT,CASSGRQGTNEKLFF
few,TRBV19,TRBD1,TRBJ1-1,TGTGCCAGTAGTGCCCCCTTGGGACAGGCGAACACTGAAGCTTTCTTT,CASSAPLGQANTEAFF
once,TRBV11-2,-,TRBJ1-1,TGTGCCAGCAGCTTCACACGGGGAAGCACTGAAGCTTTCTTT,CASSFTRGSTEAFF
-,TRBV9,-,TRBJ1-1,TGTGCCAGCAGCTTAGGGGAGGGACTGATGAACACTGAAGCTTTCTTT,CASSLGEGLMNTEAFF
few,TRBV6-5,-,TRBJ1-2,TGTGCCAGCAGGCGTCCGGGACGGACTAACTATGGCTACACCTTC,CASRRPGRTNYGYTF
-,TRBV11-3,-,TRBJ2-2,TGTGCCAGCAGCCTACTAGGGGGGGACGGGGAGCTGTTTTTT,CASSLLGGDGELFF
-,TRBV28,TRBD1,TRBJ1-2,TGTGCCAGCACCCTCTCTCGGACAGGGGGCTCTGGCTACACCTTC,CASTLSRTGGSGYTF
few,TRBV7-9,-,TRBJ2-3,TGTGCCAGCAGGCGGGGAGAGGGTAGCACAGATACGCAGTATTTT,CASRRGEGSTDTQYF
once,TRBV11-2,TRBD1,TRBJ1-3,TGTGCCAGCAGCCTTAGGACGGGACAGGGATCTGGAAACACCATATATTTT,CASSLRTGQGSGNTIYF
once,TRBV2,-,TRBJ2-2,TGTGCCAGCAGTCTGCGGAACACCGGGGAGCTGTTTTTT,CASSLRNTGELFF
once,TRBV7-8,-,TRBJ1-3,TGTGCCAGCAGCTTAGCCCAGGGGTCAGGAAACACCATATATTTT,CASSLAQGSGNTIYF
-,TRBV30,TRBD2,TRBJ2-3,TGTGCCTGGACGGTCGGGGGGGCAGATACGCAGTATTTT,CAWTVGGADTQYF
-,TRBV4-1,TRBD2,TRBJ2-5,TGCGCCAGCAGCCAGGGTAGCGGGACCTCAGGGGAGACCCAGTACTTC,CASSQGSGTSGETQYF
-,TRBV9,-,TRBJ2-7,TGTGCCAGCAGCGTATATGTTGGGGCGTCCTACGAGCAGTACTTC,CASSVYVGASYEQYF
once,TRBV30,-,TRBJ1-1,TGTGCCTGGGGTAGAGGGATGTCCACTGAAGCTTTCTTT,CAWGRGMSTEAFF
-,TRBV9,TRBD2,TRBJ2-2,TGTGCCAGCAGCGTCAAGCGGGGGTCCGTCACCGGGGAGCTGTTTTTT,CASSVKRGSVTGELFF
-,TRBV19,TRBD1,TRBJ2-7,TGTGCCAGTATGGGACAGGGGTTGTACGAGCAGTACTTC,CASMGQGLYEQYF
-,TRBV28,-,TRBJ2-1,TGTGCCAGCAGTTTAGGGTTGGGACTGGACTCCTACAATGAGCAGTTCTTC,CASSLGLGLDSYNEQFF
-,TRBV5-1,TRBD1,TRBJ2-4,TGCGCCAGCAGCCCGGGACAGGGGGGGAACATTCAGTACTTC,CASSPGQGGNIQYF
few,TRBV5-4,-,TRBJ2-1,TGTGCCAGCAGCTTAGGTGTGTACAATGAGCAGTTCTTC,CASSLGVYNEQFF
-,TRBV5-1,-,TRBJ1-5,TGCGCCAGCAGCTTGGACGGGACCCTTGAAGGTAATCAGCCCCAGCATTTT,CASSLDGTLEGNQPQHF
-,TRBV7-2,-,TRBJ2-1,TGTGCCAGCAGCTTTAAAAATGAGCAGTTCTTC,CASSFKNEQFF
-,TRBV5-5,TRBD1,TRBJ1-2,TGTGCCAGCAGCCGCCTCGGGACAGGGGATGGCTACACCTTC,CASSRLGTGDGYTF
-,TRBV9,TRBD1,TRBJ1-4,TGTGCCAGCAGCTCCCGACAGGGTACTGAAAAACTGTTTTTT,CASSSRQGTEKLFF
once,TRBV6-5,-,TRBJ1-1,TGTGCCAGCAGTTATGAAGGTCCAAACACTGAAGCTTTCTTT,CASSYEGPNTEAFF
-,TRBV5-6,-,TRBJ2-7,TGTGCCAGCAGCTTCTGGACAGCTAGCTCCTACGAGCAGTACTTC,CASSFWTASSYEQYF
-,TRBV10-3,TRBD1,TRBJ1-3,TGTGCCATCAGGGAGACAGGGTCTGGAAACACCATATATTTT,CAIRETGSGNTIYF
-,TRBV19,TRBD1,TRBJ1-2,TGTGCCAGTAGTCGCGACAGGGCCTATGGCTACACCTTC,CASSRDRAYGYTF
-,TRBV28,-,TRBJ1-2,TGTGCCAGCAGTTCCCCCCAGGGGAATGGCTACACCTTC,CASSSPQGNGYTF
-,TRBV19,-,TRBJ2-2,TGTGCCAGTACCGACCGGGGAGAGCTGTTTTTT,CASTDRGELFF
-,TRBV5-1,-,TRBJ1-2,TGCGCCAGCAGTTCAGCGTCCTTGAAAGGCTACACCTTC,CASSSASLKGYTF